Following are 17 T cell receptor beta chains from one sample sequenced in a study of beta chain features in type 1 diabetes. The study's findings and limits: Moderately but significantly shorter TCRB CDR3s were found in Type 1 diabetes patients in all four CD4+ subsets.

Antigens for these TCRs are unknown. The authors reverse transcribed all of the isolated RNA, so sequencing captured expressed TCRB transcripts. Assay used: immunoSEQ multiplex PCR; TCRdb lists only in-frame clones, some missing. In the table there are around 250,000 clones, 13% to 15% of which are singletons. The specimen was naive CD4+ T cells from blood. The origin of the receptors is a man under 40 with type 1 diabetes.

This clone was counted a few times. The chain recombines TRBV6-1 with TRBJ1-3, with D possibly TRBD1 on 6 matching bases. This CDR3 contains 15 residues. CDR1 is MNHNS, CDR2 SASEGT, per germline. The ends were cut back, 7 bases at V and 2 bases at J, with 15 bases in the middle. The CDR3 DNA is TGTGCCAGCATCTTGGACAGTTACGCTGGAAACACCATATATTTT. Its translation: CASILDSYAGNTIYF.

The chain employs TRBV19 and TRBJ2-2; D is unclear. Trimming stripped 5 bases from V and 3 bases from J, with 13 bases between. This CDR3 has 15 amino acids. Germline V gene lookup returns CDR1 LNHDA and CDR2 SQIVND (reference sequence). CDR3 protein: CASSPSGLDTGELFF. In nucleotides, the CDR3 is TGTGCCAGTAGTCCCTCCGGTCTTGACACCGGGGAGCTGTTTTTT. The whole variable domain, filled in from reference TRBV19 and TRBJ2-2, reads DGGITQSPKYLFRKEGQNVTLSCEQNLNHDAMYWYRQDPGQGLRLIYYSQIVNDFQKGDIAEGYSVSREKKESFPLTVTSAQKNPTAFYLCASSPSGLDTGELFFGEGSRLTVL.

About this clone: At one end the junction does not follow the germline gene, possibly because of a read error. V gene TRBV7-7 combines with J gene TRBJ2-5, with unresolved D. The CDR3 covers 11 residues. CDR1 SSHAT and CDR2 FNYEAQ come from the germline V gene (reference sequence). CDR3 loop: CASSQRETQYF. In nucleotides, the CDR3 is TGTGCTAGCAGCCAACGGGAGACCCAGTACTTC.

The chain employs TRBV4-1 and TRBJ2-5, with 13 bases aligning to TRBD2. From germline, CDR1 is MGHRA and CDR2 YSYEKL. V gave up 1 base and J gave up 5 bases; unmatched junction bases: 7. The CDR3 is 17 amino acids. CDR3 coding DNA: TGCGCCAGCAGCCAAGGCCTGACTAGCGGGAGGCAGGAGACCCAGTACTTC. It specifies CASSQGLTSGRQETQYF.

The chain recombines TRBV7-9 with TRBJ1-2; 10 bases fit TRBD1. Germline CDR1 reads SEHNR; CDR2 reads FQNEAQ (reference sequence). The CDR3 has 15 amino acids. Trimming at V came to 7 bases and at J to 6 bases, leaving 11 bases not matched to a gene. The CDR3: CASTLWDRGSNGYTF. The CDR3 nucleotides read TGTGCCAGCACCCTTTGGGACAGGGGATCTAATGGCTACACCTTC. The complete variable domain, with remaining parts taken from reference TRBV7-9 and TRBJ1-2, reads DTGVSQNPRHKITKRGQNVTFRCDPISEHNRLYWYRQTLGQGPEFLTYFQNEAQLEKSRLLSDRFSAERPKGSFSTLEIQRTEQGDSAMYLCASTLWDRGSNGYTFGSGTRLTVV.

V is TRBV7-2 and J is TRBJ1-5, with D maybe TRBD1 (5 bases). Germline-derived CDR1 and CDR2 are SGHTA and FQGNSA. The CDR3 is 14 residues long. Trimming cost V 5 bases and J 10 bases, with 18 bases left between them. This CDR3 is CASSQVPREVPQHF. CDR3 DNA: TGTGCCAGCAGCCAGGTCCCCAGGGAGGTCCCCCAGCATTTT.

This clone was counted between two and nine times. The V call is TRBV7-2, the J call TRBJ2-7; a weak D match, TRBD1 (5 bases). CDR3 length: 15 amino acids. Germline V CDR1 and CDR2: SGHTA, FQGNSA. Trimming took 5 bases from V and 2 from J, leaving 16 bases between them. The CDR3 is CASSPLAAGTYEQYF. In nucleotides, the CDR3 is TGTGCCAGCAGCCCCCTGGCGGCAGGGACCTACGAGCAGTACTTC.

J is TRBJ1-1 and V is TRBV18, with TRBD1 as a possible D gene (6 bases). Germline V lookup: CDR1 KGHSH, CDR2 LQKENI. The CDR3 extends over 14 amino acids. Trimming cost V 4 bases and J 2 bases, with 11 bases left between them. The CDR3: CASSQGGGNTEAFF. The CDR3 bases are TGTGCCAGCTCACAGGGAGGGGGAAACACTGAAGCTTTCTTT.

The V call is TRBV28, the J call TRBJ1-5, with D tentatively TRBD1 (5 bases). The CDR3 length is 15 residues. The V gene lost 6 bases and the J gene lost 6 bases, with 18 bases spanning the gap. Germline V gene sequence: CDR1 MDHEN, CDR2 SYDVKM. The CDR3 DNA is TGTGCCAGCAGCCTACCCCAGGGAGGGAGTCAGCCCCAGCATTTT. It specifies CASSLPQGGSQPQHF.

The DNA of the CDR3 is TGTGCCAGCAGCCTGTTGGGAGTCGACATGAACACTGAAGCTTTCTTT. It is translated as CASSLLGVDMNTEAFF. J is TRBJ1-1 and V is TRBV28; no reliable D call. Germline-derived CDR1 and CDR2 are MDHEN and SYDVKM. The CDR3 consists of 16 residues. V was pared by 6 bases and J by 0 bases, with 17 bases between.

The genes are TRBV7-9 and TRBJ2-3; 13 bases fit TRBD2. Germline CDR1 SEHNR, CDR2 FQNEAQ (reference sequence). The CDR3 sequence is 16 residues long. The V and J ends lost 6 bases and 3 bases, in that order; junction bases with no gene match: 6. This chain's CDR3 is CASRSRTSGRTDTQYF. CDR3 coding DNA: TGTGCCAGCAGATCTAGGACTAGCGGGAGAACAGATACGCAGTATTTT.

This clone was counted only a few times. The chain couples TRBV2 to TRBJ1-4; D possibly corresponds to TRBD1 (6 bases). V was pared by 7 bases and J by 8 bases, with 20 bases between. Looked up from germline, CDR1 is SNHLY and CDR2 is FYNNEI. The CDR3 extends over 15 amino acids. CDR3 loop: CASTTNRDVGEKLFF. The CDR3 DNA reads TGTGCCAGCACCACGAACAGGGACGTGGGGGAAAAACTGTTTTTT.

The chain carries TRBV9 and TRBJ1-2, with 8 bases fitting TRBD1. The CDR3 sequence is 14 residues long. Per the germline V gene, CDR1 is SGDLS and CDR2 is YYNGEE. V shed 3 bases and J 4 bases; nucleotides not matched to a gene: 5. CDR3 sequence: CASSDDGTGYGYTF. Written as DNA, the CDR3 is TGTGCCAGCAGCGATGACGGGACAGGCTATGGCTACACCTTC.

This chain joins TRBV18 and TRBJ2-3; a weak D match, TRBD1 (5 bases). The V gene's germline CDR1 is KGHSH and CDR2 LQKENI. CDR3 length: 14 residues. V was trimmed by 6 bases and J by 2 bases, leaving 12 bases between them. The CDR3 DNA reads TGTGCCAGCTCCCCTCGACAGATCACAGATACGCAGTATTTT. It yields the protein CASSPRQITDTQYF.

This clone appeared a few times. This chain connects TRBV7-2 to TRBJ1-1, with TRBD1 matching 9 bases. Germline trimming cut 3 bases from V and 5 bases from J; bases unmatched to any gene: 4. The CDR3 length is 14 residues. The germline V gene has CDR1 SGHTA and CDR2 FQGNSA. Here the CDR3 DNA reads TGTGCCAGCAGCTTCGACAGGGGGAGGACTGAAGCTTTCTTT. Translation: CASSFDRGRTEAFF.

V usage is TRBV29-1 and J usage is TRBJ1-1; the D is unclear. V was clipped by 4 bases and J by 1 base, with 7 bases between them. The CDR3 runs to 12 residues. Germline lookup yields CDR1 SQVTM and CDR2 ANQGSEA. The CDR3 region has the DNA TGCAGCGTTGTTACCGGGAACACTGAAGCTTTCTTT. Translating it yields CSVVTGNTEAFF. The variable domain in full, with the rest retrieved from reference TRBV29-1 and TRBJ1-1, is SAVISQKPSRDICQRGTSLTIQCQVDSQVTMMFWYRQQPGQSLTLIATANQGSEATYESGFVIDKFPISRPNLTFSTLTVSNMSPEDSSIYLCSVVTGNTEAFFGQGTRLTVV.

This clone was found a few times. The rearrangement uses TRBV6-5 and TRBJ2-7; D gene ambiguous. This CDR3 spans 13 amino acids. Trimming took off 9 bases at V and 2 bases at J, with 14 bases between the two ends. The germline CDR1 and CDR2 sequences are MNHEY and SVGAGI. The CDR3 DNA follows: TGTGCCAGTGGTCCGTTCTCTACCTACGAGCAGTACTTC. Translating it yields CASGPFSTYEQYF.